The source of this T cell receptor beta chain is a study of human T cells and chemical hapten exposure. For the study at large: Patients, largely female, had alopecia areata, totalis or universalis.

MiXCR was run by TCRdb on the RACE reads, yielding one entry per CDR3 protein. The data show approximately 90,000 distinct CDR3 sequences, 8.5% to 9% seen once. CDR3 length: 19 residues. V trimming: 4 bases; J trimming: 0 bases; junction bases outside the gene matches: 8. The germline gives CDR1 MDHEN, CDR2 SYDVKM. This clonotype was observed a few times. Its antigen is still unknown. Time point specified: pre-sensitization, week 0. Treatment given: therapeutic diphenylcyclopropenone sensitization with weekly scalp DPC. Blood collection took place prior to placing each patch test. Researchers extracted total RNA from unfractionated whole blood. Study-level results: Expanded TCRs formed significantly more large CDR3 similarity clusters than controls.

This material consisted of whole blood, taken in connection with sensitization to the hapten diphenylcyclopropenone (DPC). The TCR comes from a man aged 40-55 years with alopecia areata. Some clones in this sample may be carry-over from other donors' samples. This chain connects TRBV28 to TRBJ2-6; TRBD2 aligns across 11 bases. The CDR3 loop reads CASSSLAGGVFSGANVLTF. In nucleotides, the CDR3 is TGTGCCAGCAGTTCCCTAGCGGGAGGAGTATTCTCTGGGGCCAACGTCCTGACTTTC.